Included here is one TCR beta chain sequence, with context. Its antigen is unidentified. This sample was included in a study of post-analysis software for immune sequencing data. Unique molecular identifiers were present in the TCR beta cDNA libraries. Using its own MiXCR run on the PCR reads, TCRdb lists one record per CDR3 protein. The sample consists of about 430,000 distinct CDR3 sequences, over 30% of them appearing once. The germline V gene has CDR1 SQVTM and CDR2 ANQGSEA. This CDR3 region has 12 residues. Trimming stripped 5 bases from V and 5 bases from J, with 11 bases between. Findings and caveats of the study: Among 5 or 6 TRBV segments more frequent in patients than controls were TRBV5-6, TRBV5-1 and TRBV20-1.

The chain combines TRBV29-1 with TRBJ2-3, with D perhaps TRBD1 (5 bases). The sequence derives from a girl aged 2 to 10 with multiple sclerosis. The sample comprised blood. CDR3 sequence reads: CSVSQGGDTQYF. CDR3 in DNA: TGCAGCGTTTCCCAGGGCGGAGATACGCAGTATTTT.